The 24 T cell receptor beta chains below come from one sample, sequenced in a study of post-analysis software for immune sequencing data. Study outcomes and limitations: Five TRBV segments, TRBV5-6, TRBV5-1 and TRBV20-1 among them, were found more frequent in patients than controls.

Their antigens remain unidentified. Unique molecular identifiers tagged the TCR beta cDNA libraries. A single record per CDR3 protein comes from TCRdb applying MiXCR to the PCR reads. The data hold about 540,000 distinct CDR3 sequences, with roughly 34% observed a single time. Source material: blood. The source of these receptors is a girl aged 2-17 years with multiple sclerosis.

This chain joins TRBV27 and TRBJ2-4; no clear D gene. Trimming removed 0 bases from V and 6 bases from J, with 9 bases in between. Germline V gives CDR1 MNHEY, CDR2 SMNVEV (reference sequence). The CDR3 has 14 residues. As DNA, the CDR3 is TGTGCCAGCAGTTTATCAGGGTCCCCAAACATTCAGTACTTC. Its translation: CASSLSGSPNIQYF.

This clonotype occurred a few times. The chain recombines TRBV28 with TRBJ2-7; tentative D call: TRBD2 (6 bases). In germline, CDR1 is MDHEN, CDR2 SYDVKM. The CDR3 is 13 amino acids. Trimming removed 4 bases from V and 7 bases from J, with 14 bases in between. The CDR3 DNA follows: TGTGCCAGCAGTTGGGGGGATCGGGGGGAGCAGTACTTC. It codes for CASSWGDRGEQYF.

The rearrangement joins TRBV7-9 to TRBJ2-3; the D gene is possibly TRBD2 (5 bases). V lost 5 bases and J 6 bases, leaving 18 bases between the germline ends. The germline V gene has CDR1 SEHNR and CDR2 FQNEAQ (reference sequence). CDR3 length: 15 residues. In DNA form, the CDR3 reads TGTGCCAGCAGCCCATTAGGAGGTTCGGCCGATACGCAGTATTTT. Translation: CASSPLGGSADTQYF.

This clonotype was counted a few times. DNA for the CDR3: TGTGCCAGCAGTACCCGGGGAGGGAACAGTGAGCAGTTCTTC. Its translation: CASSTRGGNSEQFF. V and J are TRBV6-5 and TRBJ2-1; 7 bases match TRBD2. This CDR3 has 14 residues. V lost 5 bases and J lost 9; bases outside the gene matches: 10. Germline lookup yields CDR1 MNHEY and CDR2 SVGAGI.

This clonotype was counted a few times. V is TRBV7-3 and J is TRBJ1-1, with D possibly TRBD1 on 5 matching bases. V lost 5 bases, J lost 1 base, and 11 bases lay in between. This CDR3 is built from 14 residues. Germline V lookup: CDR1 SGHTA, CDR2 FQGTGA. Here the CDR3 reads CASSETRENTEAFF. The CDR3 bases are TGTGCCAGCAGCGAGACCAGGGAGAACACTGAAGCTTTCTTT. The whole variable domain, filled in from reference TRBV7-3 and TRBJ1-1, reads GAGVSQTPSNKVTEKGKYVELRCDPISGHTALYWYRQSLGQGPEFLIYFQGTGAADDSGLPNDRFFAVRPEGSVSTLKIQRTERGDSAVYLCASSETRENTEAFFGQGTRLTVV.

This clonotype was detected only a few times. This chain connects TRBV9 to TRBJ2-1; D is possibly TRBD1 or TRBD2 (5 bases each). V was pared by 3 bases and J by 8 bases, with 15 bases between. The V gene's germline CDR1 is SGDLS and CDR2 YYNGEE. This CDR3 region has 14 residues. CDR3 coding DNA: TGTGCCAGCAGCGCCGGGACGTTGGACTATGAGCAGTTCTTC. Translated, it gives CASSAGTLDYEQFF.

This chain uses TRBV5-1 with TRBJ2-5, with D possibly called TRBD1 or TRBD2 (5 bases each). The DNA matches TRBJ2-7 better at its end, which makes the J call doubtful. Germline assignment: CDR1 SGHRS and CDR2 YFSETQ. This CDR3 is 16 amino acids long. The CDR3: CASSPGMAQGRDEQYF. CDR3 coding DNA: TGCGCCAGCAGCCCCGGGATGGCGCAGGGAAGGGACGAGCAGTACTTC.

This clonotype was counted a few times. The genes are TRBV27 and TRBJ2-5; no firm D call. The V end was cut by 5 bases, the J end by 4 bases, with 11 bases between. The CDR3 is 13 residues long. Germline V gene lookup returns CDR1 MNHEY and CDR2 SMNVEV (reference sequence). Here the CDR3 DNA reads TGTGCCAGCAGTCCGTCCACCGGAGAGACCCAGTACTTC. Translation: CASSPSTGETQYF.

The CDR3: CASSLVGRVKAFF. The CDR3 bases are TGTGCCAGCAGCTTGGTCGGTCGGGTAAAAGCTTTCTTT. The chain is built from TRBV5-5 and TRBJ1-1; D remains unclear. Trimming removed 0 bases at V and 9 bases at J, with 12 bases between. CDR3 length equals 13 residues. Germline values: CDR1 SGHKS, CDR2 YYEKEE (reference sequence).

The chain joins TRBV15 to TRBJ2-1, with D maybe TRBD2 (6 bases). This CDR3 is built from 15 residues. The V end was cut by 4 bases, the J end by 8 bases, with 18 bases between. Germline CDR1 LNHNV, CDR2 YYDKDF (reference sequence). DNA for the CDR3: TGTGCCACCAGCACCCGGGACGGGAGTTGGGATGAGCAGTTCTTC. This encodes CATSTRDGSWDEQFF. Together with reference TRBV15 and TRBJ2-1, the CDR3 gives the full variable domain: DAMVIQNPRYQVTQFGKPVTLSCSQTLNHNVMYWYQQKSSQAPKLLFHYYDKDFNNEADTPDNFQSRRPNTSFCFLDIRSPGLGDTAMYLCATSTRDGSWDEQFFGPGTRLTVL.

In this sample, this clonotype turned up a few times. The chain employs TRBV2 and TRBJ2-6; a weak D match, TRBD2 (6 bases). Trimming left V 6 bases short and J 3 bases short, with 18 bases between. This CDR3 has 17 residues. Germline V gene lookup returns CDR1 SNHLY and CDR2 FYNNEI. The CDR3 protein is CASSRHPGGSGANVLTF. In DNA, the CDR3 is TGTGCCAGCAGCAGACACCCTGGAGGGAGTGGGGCCAACGTCCTGACTTTC.

Comment on this clonotype: Germline is not matched at one junction end, which may reflect a read error. This chain links TRBV27 with TRBJ2-4; tentative D call: TRBD2 (5 bases). Matching the DNA end better, TRBJ2-7 makes the J call doubtful. Germline V gene lookup returns CDR1 MNHEY and CDR2 SMNVEV (reference sequence). The CDR3 is 15 amino acids. The CDR3 here is CASRLLEAGPYEQYF. CDR3 DNA sequence: TGTGCCAGCCGTTTACTGGAGGCAGGACCCTACGAGCAGTACTTC.

The chain joins TRBV6-5 to TRBJ1-5; D gene uncertain. Germline V gene data show CDR1 as MNHEY and CDR2 as SVGAGI. Trimming removed 6 bases at V and 0 bases at J, with 12 bases between. The CDR3 contains 15 residues. The CDR3 DNA follows: TGTGCCAGCAGGGTCAAGGCCTATAGCAATCAGCCCCAGCATTTT. Protein product: CASRVKAYSNQPQHF.

This clonotype was counted between two and nine times. The chain links TRBV7-9 to TRBJ1-4, with a tentative D call TRBD1 (6 bases). The V and J ends lost 4 bases and 15 bases respectively, with 21 bases between them. There are 14 residues in the CDR3. CDR1 and CDR2 from the germline V gene are SEHNR and FQNEAQ (reference sequence). CDR3 region: CASSSWDNPSGVFF. The CDR3 bases are TGTGCCAGCAGCTCCTGGGACAACCCCAGCGGGGTGTTTTTT.

This clonotype was counted a few times. The CDR3 spells CASSPRNPNEAFF. In nucleotides, the CDR3 is TGTGCCAGCAGTCCACGCAATCCTAATGAAGCTTTCTTT. The chain links TRBV6-5 to TRBJ1-1, with no clear D. The CDR3 runs to 13 residues. The germline gives CDR1 MNHEY, CDR2 SVGAGI. V was shortened by 5 bases and J by 7 bases, with 14 bases between the two germline ends.

This clonotype was seen just once. In nucleotides, the CDR3 is TGCAGTGCTGAGGGGGGACAGGCAGCCTACGAGCAGTACTTC. Protein sequence: CSAEGGQAAYEQYF. The chain recombines TRBV20-1 with TRBJ2-4, with 8 positions matching TRBD1. Judging by the DNA end, TRBJ2-7 fits better; the J call may be wrong. Germline loops: CDR1 DFQATT, CDR2 SNEGSKA (reference sequence). The CDR3 totals 14 residues.

The chain recombines TRBV12-3 or TRBV12-4 with TRBJ2-1, with a tentative D call TRBD2 (5 bases). Between the trimmed V and J ends, which lost 3 bases and 5 bases, there was a span of 8 bases. The CDR3 is 13 amino acids. CDR3 loop: CASSLRADNEQFF. DNA of the CDR3: TGTGCCAGCAGTTTGAGGGCGGACAATGAGCAGTTCTTC.

The chain recombines TRBV21-1 with TRBJ2-5. TRBV21-1 is classified as a pseudogene. The CDR3 length is 13 residues. This CDR3 is CASSKDVGETQYF. The CDR3 nucleotides read TGTGCCAGCAGCAAAGACGTTGGGGAGACCCAGTACTTC.

This clonotype was seen more than once but under ten times. V is TRBV6-5 and J is TRBJ2-7; 7 bases line up with TRBD1. This CDR3 comprises 14 residues. J lost 3 bases, V lost 3 bases, and 5 bases had no gene match. Germline assignment: CDR1 MNHEY and CDR2 SVGAGI. CDR3 sequence (DNA): TGTGCCAGCAGTTATACAGGGGTTGGCTACGAGCAGTACTTC. It is translated as CASSYTGVGYEQYF.

V usage is TRBV6-5 and J usage is TRBJ1-4; 8 nucleotides match TRBD1. Germline V gene sequence: CDR1 MNHEY, CDR2 SVGAGI. This CDR3 region has 14 residues. V trimming: 6 bases; J trimming: 5 bases; junction bases outside the gene matches: 5. In DNA, the CDR3 is TGTGCCAGCAGCGGACAGGGAGTAAATGAAAAACTGTTTTTT. It specifies CASSGQGVNEKLFF.

This clonotype was recorded a few times. This sequence joins TRBV10-1 and TRBJ2-5, with TRBD1 identical over 7 bases. This CDR3 is 14 amino acids long. Germline V CDR1 and CDR2: WNHNN, SYGVQD (reference sequence). CDR3 coding DNA: TGCGTCCCCCGGGACAGCCCCCAGCAAGAGACCCAGTACTTC. Translating it yields CVPRDSPQQETQYF.

The rearrangement links TRBV6-6 to TRBJ1-1; a weak D match, TRBD1 (5 bases). Trimming left V 9 bases short and J 1 base short, with 15 bases between. From germline, CDR1 is MNHNY and CDR2 SVGAGI (reference sequence). The CDR3 is 14 amino acids. CDR3 nucleotide sequence: TGTGCCAGTATGGGGGTCGGGGCGAACACTGAAGCTTTCTTT. Translated, it gives CASMGVGANTEAFF.

The CDR3 nucleotides read TGTGCCAGCAGTGGGGGGACAGGCCGCATCTATGGCTACACCTTC. This translates into CASSGGTGRIYGYTF. The chain has TRBV12-3 or TRBV12-4 and TRBJ1-2; 8 bases align to TRBD1. J lost 4 bases, V lost 5 bases, and 9 bases had no gene match. This CDR3 comprises 15 residues.

This chain uses TRBV12-3 or TRBV12-4 with TRBJ2-3, with 11 nucleotides matching TRBD2. Losses at the gene ends were 5 bases for V and 4 bases for J; bases not matched to a gene: 8. The CDR3 is 16 amino acids. This chain's CDR3 is CASSPYSGGAADTQYF. CDR3 nucleotide sequence: TGTGCCAGCAGTCCCTATAGCGGGGGGGCAGCAGATACGCAGTATTTT.